A selection of T cell receptor beta chains follows, all from one sample in a study of cytomegalovirus exposure and HLA in healthy donors. TCRdb's copy holds only in-frame clones and misses some; the assay was immunoSEQ multiplex PCR. Here the sample spans about 160,000 clones, 75% to 80% being singletons. Sequenced input: PBMCs. These receptors were obtained from a woman in her fifties or sixties in good health and CMV-seropositive. Each CDR3 is given with its conserved first and last residue. Each record gives: clone size, J gene, D gene, V gene, CDR3 DNA, CDR3 protein. The D gene is left open where the match is weak. Where a row states a size, it is once, few, many or the class of an expanded clone; other rows omit it.

>-|TRBJ1-1|-|TRBV6-5
TGTGCCAGCAGTTACTCGGGGAGAAACACTGAAGCTTTCTTT
CASSYSGRNTEAFF
>-|TRBJ2-7|TRBD2|TRBV7-2
TGTGCCAGCAGCTCCGAGCGGGGGGCCCTCTACGAGCAGTACTTC
CASSSERGALYEQYF
>-|TRBJ2-7|TRBD1|TRBV28
TGTGCCAGCAGTTTATACCGGACAGGGGGCCGCTACGAGCAGTACTTC
CASSLYRTGGRYEQYF
>once|TRBJ1-1|-|TRBV28
TGTGCCATCGCCAGCGGGGCACTGAACACTGAAGCTTTCTTT
CAIASGALNTEAFF
>-|TRBJ2-2|-|TRBV27
TGTGCCAGCAGCAGGGCCTCCACCGGGGAGCTGTTTTTT
CASSRASTGELFF
>few|TRBJ2-4|-|TRBV27
TGTGCCAGCAGTGACTCAAACATTCAGTACTTC
CASSDSNIQYF
>few|TRBJ2-5|-|TRBV9
TGTGCCAGCAGCCCTGTCTCTAGCATAGAGACCCAGTACTTC
CASSPVSSIETQYF
>-|TRBJ2-7|TRBD2|TRBV7-8
TGTGCCAGCAGTGGGTTGGGGACTAGCGGGAGAGCCGAGCAGTACTTC
CASSGLGTSGRAEQYF
>-|TRBJ1-4|-|TRBV7-6
TGTGCCAGCAGCTCCGGTGTCCTTAATGAAAAACTGTTTTTT
CASSSGVLNEKLFF
>-|TRBJ1-5|-|TRBV18
TGTGCCAGCTCACCGGAGGGGATGGGCAATCAGCCCCAGCATTTT
CASSPEGMGNQPQHF
>-|TRBJ1-4|-|TRBV19
TGTGCCAGTAGTAGGATGGGGCTTAATGAAAAACTGTTTTTT
CASSRMGLNEKLFF
>-|TRBJ1-1|-|TRBV7-9
TGTGCCAGCAGCTTAGCCGGGAACCGGGCTTTCTTT
CASSLAGNRAFF
>once|TRBJ2-7|-|TRBV18
TGTGCCAGCTCACCGGACAGCGACTCCTACGAGCAGTACTTC
CASSPDSDSYEQYF
>-|TRBJ2-5|TRBD2|TRBV7-2
TGTGCCAGCAGCCCCAGCGGGATTCAAGAGACCCAGTACTTC
CASSPSGIQETQYF
>few|TRBJ1-5|TRBD1|TRBV5-6
TGTGCCAGCAGGCCCTCGAGGCAGGGGGATCAGCCCCAGCATTTT
CASRPSRQGDQPQHF
>-|TRBJ2-5|-|TRBV5-1
TGCGCCAGCAGCTCCCAAACCACTGTAGAGACCCAGTACTTC
CASSSQTTVETQYF
>once|TRBJ2-3|TRBD2|TRBV6-4
TGTGCCAGCAGTGGGACTAGAGCAGATACGCAGTATTTT
CASSGTRADTQYF
>-|TRBJ2-5|TRBD1|TRBV27
TGTGCCACCACCGGGACAGGCGACAAAGAGACCCAGTACTTC
CATTGTGDKETQYF
>few|TRBJ2-7|-|TRBV28
TGTGCCAGCAGTGAGCTGCGGCCCTACGAGCAGTACTTC
CASSELRPYEQYF
>-|TRBJ2-7|TRBD1|TRBV19
TGTGCCAGTAGTAGTCCCGGGACAGTATCCAGCTCCTACGAGCAGTACTTC
CASSSPGTVSSSYEQYF
>few|TRBJ1-1|-|TRBV11-2
TGTGCCAGCAGCTTTTCGGGGGGGAACACTGAAGCTTTCTTT
CASSFSGGNTEAFF
>few|TRBJ1-5|-|TRBV6-6
TGTGCCAGCAGGGAGTCATCCAGCAATCAGCCCCAGCATTTT
CASRESSSNQPQHF
>-|TRBJ1-1|-|TRBV11-2
TGTGCCAGCAGCTTAGGCGGTACGTCTTTCTTT
CASSLGGTSFF
>-|TRBJ2-7|-|TRBV6-5
TGTGCCAGCAGTTACTCGAGACAAGTTCACGAGCAGTACTTC
CASSYSRQVHEQYF
>few|TRBJ1-5|-|TRBV10-3
TGTGCCATCAGTGAGTCGCTACAGCTCAATCAGCCCCAGCATTTT
CAISESLQLNQPQHF
>-|TRBJ2-7|TRBD2|TRBV27
TGTGCCAGCAGTTTGCGGGAGGGCCCCTACGAGCAGTACTTC
CASSLREGPYEQYF
>-|TRBJ2-4|-|TRBV27
TGTGCCAGCAGTTTATTCGCGGGCCTGGACAAAAACATTCAGTACTTC
CASSLFAGLDKNIQYF
>few|TRBJ1-2|TRBD1|TRBV19
TGTGCCAGTACCCCGACAGGGCGACGCCACTCCTATGGCTACACCTTC
CASTPTGRRHSYGYTF
>-|TRBJ1-4|-|TRBV30
TGTGCCTGGAGGCGGGATGGGGGTAAACTGTTTTTT
CAWRRDGGKLFF
>-|TRBJ1-1|-|TRBV5-4
TGTGCCAGCAGCCCGGGGGGGAACACTGAAGCTTTCTTT
CASSPGGNTEAFF
>-|TRBJ2-3|TRBD2|TRBV18
TGTGCCAGCTCACTCGGACTAGCGGGAACACTCACAGATACGCAGTATTTT
CASSLGLAGTLTDTQYF
>-|TRBJ2-3|TRBD1|TRBV29-1
TGCAGCGGGCAAGGGACAGGGGGAGGTACAGATACGCAGTATTTT
CSGQGTGGGTDTQYF
>-|TRBJ1-4|-|TRBV4-1
TGCGCCAGCAGCCAAGATATATCGGGGTTTAATGAAAAACTGTTTTTT
CASSQDISGFNEKLFF
>-|TRBJ2-7|TRBD1|TRBV5-6
TGTGCCAGCAGCTTTTTGACAGGGGCGGGCTACGAGCAGTACTTC
CASSFLTGAGYEQYF
>once|TRBJ2-2|TRBD1|TRBV11-2
TGTGCCAGCAGCTTGGGACAGACTAACACCGGGGAGCTGTTTTTT
CASSLGQTNTGELFF
>once|TRBJ2-7|-|TRBV6-6
TGTGCCAGCAGTTACGGAAACAGGCTCTATCCCTACGAGCAGTACTTC
CASSYGNRLYPYEQYF
>few|TRBJ2-3|TRBD2|TRBV15
TGTGCCACCAGCAGCGCCGATATAGCGGGGGGGCCAGTAGATACGCAGTATTTT
CATSSADIAGGPVDTQYF